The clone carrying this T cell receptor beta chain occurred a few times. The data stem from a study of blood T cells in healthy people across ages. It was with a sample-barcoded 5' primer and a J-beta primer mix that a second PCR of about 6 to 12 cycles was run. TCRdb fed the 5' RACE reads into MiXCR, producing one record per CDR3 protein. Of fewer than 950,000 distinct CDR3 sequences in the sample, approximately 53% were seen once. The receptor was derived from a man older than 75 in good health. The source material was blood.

CDR3 protein: CASSPGVANEQFF. CDR3 bases: TGCGCCAGCAGCCCGGGAGTTGCCAATGAGCAGTTCTTC. V and J are TRBV5-1 and TRBJ2-1; maybe TRBD2 (6 bases). CDR3 length equals 13 residues. CDR1 and CDR2 (germline): SGHRS, YFSETQ. With 4 bases removed from V and 6 bases from J, the gap between germline ends came to 11 bases.